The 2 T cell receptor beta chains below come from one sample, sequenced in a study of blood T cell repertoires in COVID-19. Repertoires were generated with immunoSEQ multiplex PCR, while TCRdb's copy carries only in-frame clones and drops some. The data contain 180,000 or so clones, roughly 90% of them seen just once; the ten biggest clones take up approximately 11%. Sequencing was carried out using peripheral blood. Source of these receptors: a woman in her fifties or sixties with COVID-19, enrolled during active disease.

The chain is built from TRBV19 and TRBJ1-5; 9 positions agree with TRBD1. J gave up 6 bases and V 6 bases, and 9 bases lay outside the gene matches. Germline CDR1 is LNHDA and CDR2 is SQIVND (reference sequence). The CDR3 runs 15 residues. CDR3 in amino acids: CASSLGTGPSQPQHF. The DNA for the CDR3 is TGTGCCAGTAGCTTGGGGACAGGGCCCAGTCAGCCCCAGCATTTT.

The CDR3 DNA sequence: TGCGCCAGCAGCTTGGTTGCGGGCCGAGCCTACGAGCAGTACTTC. Residues: CASSLVAGRAYEQYF. This chain connects TRBV5-1 to TRBJ2-7, with a tentative D call TRBD2 (5 bases). Germline V gene data show CDR1 as SGHRS and CDR2 as YFSETQ. Trimming took off 0 bases at V and 2 bases at J, with 12 bases between the two ends. This CDR3 region has 15 residues.